These T cell receptor beta chains were read from a single sample in a study of blood T cell repertoires in COVID-19. Sequenced by immunoSEQ multiplex PCR; TCRdb stores in-frame clones only, minus some. The table has 200,000 to 300,000 clones, more than 75% seen once. The sequencing sample was made of PBMCs or T cells enriched from blood (not recorded which). The receptors stem from a woman aged 18-35 years who had recovered from COVID-19. CDR3s include the opening cysteine and the closing phenylalanine or tryptophan. A D gene is named only where the DNA matches it firmly. Part of the rows lack a size; the others show once, few, many or a class for expanded clones.

>TRBJ2-3|TRBV10-3|NA|NA
TGTGCCACTGCGACAGGCGATTCTAGCACAGATACGCAGTATTTT
CATATGDSSTDTQYF
>TRBJ2-1|TRBV4-3|NA|TRBD1
TGCGCCAGCAGCCAGTGGACAGGCAAGGAGCAGTTCTTC
CASSQWTGKEQFF
>TRBJ1-2|TRBV28|NA|TRBD1
TGTGCCAGCAGTCCCCGGTGGACAGGGGATTCTTCTCGGGGCTACACCTTC
CASSPRWTGDSSRGYTF
>TRBJ1-5|TRBV9|NA|NA
TGTGCCAGCAGTCAACAGGGTAGCAATCAGCCCCAGCATTTT
CASSQQGSNQPQHF
>TRBJ2-3|TRBV4-1|NA|NA
TGCGCCAGCAGCCAAGGCCAAGTCTACAGCACAGATACGCAGTATTTT
CASSQGQVYSTDTQYF
>TRBJ2-7|TRBV4-3|few|TRBD1
TGCGCCAGCAGCCAAGTTGGGACAGGGAACTACGAGCAGTACTTC
CASSQVGTGNYEQYF
>TRBJ2-2|TRBV11-2|NA|NA
TGTGCCAGCAGCTTAGATTACGGGGGGCGAGGCACCGGGGAGCTGTTTTTT
CASSLDYGGRGTGELFF
>TRBJ2-7|TRBV6-1|once|TRBD2
TGTGCCAGCAGTGAACCGGGAGGACCCCCCGGAGAGGTCGAGCAGTACTTC
CASSEPGGPPGEVEQYF
>TRBJ1-1|TRBV5-1|NA|NA
TGCGCCAGCAGCTTTTACCAGGGGCGAAAGGGGTCGAACACTGAAGCTTTCTTT
CASSFYQGRKGSNTEAFF
>TRBJ1-1|TRBV2|NA|NA
TGTGCCAGCTCCGCTAGAATGAACACTGAAGCTTTCTTT
CASSARMNTEAFF
>TRBJ1-2|TRBV3-1/TRBV3-2|NA|NA
TGTGCCAGCAGCCAACCGAACTATGGCTACACCTTC
CASSQPNYGYTF
>TRBJ1-5|TRBV27|NA|TRBD1
TGTGCCAGCAGAAAGGACAGGGGGCTTCTTGGGAGCAATCAGCCCCAGCATTTT
CASRKDRGLLGSNQPQHF
>TRBJ2-3|TRBV11-2|NA|NA
TGTGCCAGCAGCTTTTCACTAGCAGAAGATACGCAGTATTTT
CASSFSLAEDTQYF
>TRBJ1-6|TRBV7-8|NA|TRBD1
TGTGCCAGCAGCTTAGGCGTCAGGGGGCATTCACCCCTCCACTTT
CASSLGVRGHSPLHF
>TRBJ2-7|TRBV7-2|NA|TRBD2
TGTGCCAGCAGACGAATCAGCGGGGGGGAGTACGAGCAGTACTTC
CASRRISGGEYEQYF
>TRBJ2-3|TRBV11-2|NA|NA
TGTGCCAGCAGCTTACGGACTTCGGCAGGGGGCACAGATACGCAGTATTTT
CASSLRTSAGGTDTQYF
>TRBJ2-2|TRBV30|NA|TRBD1
TGTGCCTGGAGTAAGGGGGCGGGGGAGCTGTTTTTT
CAWSKGAGELFF